The 10 T cell receptor beta chains below all came from one sample that was sequenced in a study of read filtering for tumor transcriptome and immune sequencing (TCRdb year 2020). The data were produced on an Illumina HiSeq 4000. TCR libraries were constructed from 350 to 400 ng RNA using the Immunoverse kit, and molecular barcoded adaptors covering alpha/delta and beta/gamma chains were employed. TCRdb applied fastp at Q25 and MiXCR to the public reads, then kept only in-frame beta chains. Entries that share a CDR3 protein sequence are merged under the most common genes and DNA. Across this sample there are about 86,000 distinct CDR3 sequences, with roughly an eighth seen only once. The ten largest clonotypes hold 15% of the sample. The sequenced sample consisted of a population of CD138-negative cells sorted from bone marrow. The sample's cell subset or site label, in plain terms: bone marrow mononuclear cells depleted of CD138+ plasma/myeloma cells by negative magnetic selection. These receptors were taken from a donor at least 40 years old with multiple myeloma.

This clonotype was observed at least ten times. The chain uses TRBV29-1 and TRBJ2-3, with 8 bases lining up with TRBD2. The CDR3 spans 14 residues. The trim removed 4 bases at V and 4 bases at J, leaving 7 bases unmatched. CDR1 and CDR2 (germline): SQVTM, ANQGSEA. The CDR3 nucleotides read TGCAGCGTTGGAGCGGGAGCCGTGGCAGATACGCAGTATTTT. This sequence encodes CSVGAGAVADTQYF.

This clonotype was detected only a few times. A much larger clonotype is one base distant, so this may be a read error. As the CDR3 is not closed by the conserved phenylalanine or tryptophan, this likely results from a read error. The V gene is TRBV7-9, the J gene TRBJ1-1; D is possibly TRBD1 (5 bases). Trimming took 5 bases from V and 11 from J, leaving 27 bases between them. Germline V CDR1 and CDR2: SEHNR, FQNEAQ (reference sequence). CDR3 size: 16 residues. The CDR3 sequence is CASSPNGGTGRIVAFI. The DNA for the CDR3 is TGTGCCAGCAGCCCAAACGGAGGGACCGGGAGGATTGTTGCTTTCATT.

Many counts were recorded for this clonotype. This rearrangement joins TRBV20-1 to TRBJ2-1; 9 bases are shared with TRBD2. The CDR3 has 15 amino acids. Trimming cost V 2 bases and J 7 bases; bases outside gene matches: 9. The germline gives CDR1 DFQATT, CDR2 SNEGSKA (reference sequence). The DNA for the CDR3 is TGCAGTGCTAGATCTATAGCGGGAGCAGGGAATGAGCAGTTCTTC. Translating gives CSARSIAGAGNEQFF.

With regard to this clonotype: This could be a read error, since a much larger clone is one nucleotide away. The gene calls are TRBV4-2 and TRBJ2-3; 13 bases are shared with TRBD2. Germline CDR1 is LGHNA and CDR2 is YNFKEQ. This CDR3 has 16 amino acids. V dropped 7 bases and J dropped 8; count of bases not matched to a gene: 12. This CDR3 reads CASTRGLAGTGGTQYF. CDR3 coding DNA: TGTGCCAGCACCCGGGGACTAGCGGGAACAGGAGGTACGCAGTATTTT.

This clonotype was recorded at least ten times. The chain is built from TRBV9 and TRBJ2-5, with TRBD2 matching 8 bases. V trimming: 4 bases; J trimming: 7 bases; junction bases outside the gene matches: 9. The CDR3 totals 14 residues. CDR1 is SGDLS and CDR2 is YYNGEE in the germline V gene. CDR3 in amino acids: CASSSVREGRTQYF. Written as DNA, the CDR3 is TGTGCCAGCAGCTCCGTCCGGGAGGGAAGGACCCAGTACTTC.

This clonotype was observed at least ten times. The chain carries TRBV29-1 and TRBJ2-1, with TRBD1 matching over 12 bases. V gave up 5 bases and J gave up 12 bases; unmatched junction bases: 8. This CDR3 has 13 amino acids. CDR1 and CDR2 from the germline V gene are SQVTM and ANQGSEA. DNA of the CDR3: TGCAGCGTTCGGGGACAGGGGGCATTCCGGCAGTTCTTC. This encodes CSVRGQGAFRQFF.

This clonotype came up many times. V usage is TRBV20-1 and J usage is TRBJ2-3; 10 bases line up with TRBD1. Germline CDR1 is DFQATT and CDR2 is SNEGSKA (reference sequence). The CDR3 spans 13 residues. J was trimmed by 4 bases and V by 8 bases; bases with no gene match: 6. The CDR3 is CSSPGTGADTQYF. CDR3 DNA sequence: TGCAGTTCCCCCGGGACAGGGGCAGATACGCAGTATTTT.

V and J are TRBV25-1 and TRBJ2-1; maybe TRBD2 (6 bases). There are 22 residues in the CDR3. V was clipped by 3 bases and J by 1 base, with 31 bases between them. Germline-derived CDR1 and CDR2 are MGHDK and SYGVNS. DNA of the CDR3: TGTGCCAGCAGTGATGGACACGGGACTCGCTTTGAACGGGAGCGGTCCTACAATGAGCAGTTCTTC. Translation gives CASSDGHGTRFERERSYNEQFF.

This clonotype has a count of ten or more. The chain employs TRBV20-1 and TRBJ2-1; D possibly corresponds to TRBD2 (6 bases). This CDR3 comprises 14 residues. Germline lookup yields CDR1 DFQATT and CDR2 SNEGSKA (reference sequence). Trimming removed 5 bases at V and 8 bases at J, with 19 bases between. As DNA, the CDR3 is TGCAGTGCTTGGCCCCCGATCGGAGGGGATGAGCAGTTCTTC. This codes for CSAWPPIGGDEQFF.

This clonotype was observed a handful of times. The chain is built from TRBV5-1 and TRBJ2-5, with 7 bases that match TRBD1. CDR3 length equals 14 residues. V was pared by 4 bases and J by 0 bases, with 3 bases of the junction left unmatched. Germline assignment: CDR1 SGHRS and CDR2 YFSETQ. CDR3 amino acids: CASSLGQHQETQYF. CDR3 in DNA: TGCGCCAGCAGCCTGGGACAGCACCAAGAGACCCAGTACTTC.